These 5 T cell receptor beta chains were sequenced from one sample in a study of cytomegalovirus exposure and HLA in healthy donors. Vbeta (60) and Jbeta (13) primers were used in the PCR. TCRdb keeps only in-frame clones here, not all; method: immunoSEQ multiplex PCR. The sample contains roughly 90,000 clones, 85% to 90% of which appear only once. The sequencing input was PBMCs. These receptors all stem from a man younger than 35 in good health and CMV-seronegative.

Note on this clone: Other DNA sequences in this sample translate to the same CDR3. The chain combines TRBV28 with TRBJ1-5; a possible D gene is TRBD1 (5 bases). This CDR3 comprises 14 residues. CDR1 is MDHEN, CDR2 SYDVKM, per germline. The ends were cut back, 2 bases at V and 2 bases at J, with 7 bases in the middle. CDR3 region: CASSLGGGNQPQHF. The CDR3 DNA is TGTGCCAGCAGTTTAGGAGGGGGCAATCAGCCCCAGCATTTT. Filled out from reference TRBV28 and TRBJ1-5, the complete variable domain reads DVKVTQSSRYLVKRTGEKVFLECVQDMDHENMFWYRQDPGLGLRLIYFSYDVKMKEKGDIPEGYSVSREKKERFSLILESASTNQTSMYLCASSLGGGNQPQHFGDGTRLSIL.

The rearrangement uses TRBV2 and TRBJ2-5; TRBD1 might be the D (6 bases). The DNA end favors TRBJ2-7, so the J call may be wrong. The CDR3 consists of 14 residues. Germline loops: CDR1 SNHLY, CDR2 FYNNEI. DNA for the CDR3: TGTGCCAGCAGTGAAGTGGTCAGGGGCTACGAGCAGTACTTC. Translation: CASSEVVRGYEQYF.

The chain has TRBV11-3 and TRBJ2-2; 7 nucleotides agree with TRBD1. Germline V gene lookup returns CDR1 SGHNT and CDR2 YENEEA. CDR3 length: 15 amino acids. J lost 5 bases, V lost 1 base, and 4 bases had no gene match. CDR3: CASSLGQGETGELFF. The CDR3 nucleotides read TGTGCCAGCAGCTTAGGACAGGGAGAGACCGGGGAGCTGTTTTTT.

The V call is TRBV6-1, the J call TRBJ2-7, with D maybe TRBD2 (5 bases). The germline CDR1 and CDR2 sequences are MNHNS and SASEGT. The CDR3 is 12 residues long. The germline V and J ends were trimmed by 9 bases and 7 bases, with 16 bases remaining between them. CDR3 nucleotide sequence: TGTGCCAGTCGCCCTCGGTCGGGGGAGCAGTACTTC. This gives the protein CASRPRSGEQYF.

J is TRBJ1-6 and V is TRBV4-3; no reliable D call. V was cut by 0 bases and J by 8 bases, with 5 bases left in between. Looked up from germline, CDR1 is LGHNA and CDR2 is YSLEER. The CDR3 is made up of 13 amino acids. This chain's CDR3 is CASSQDEDSPLHF. The DNA for the CDR3 is TGCGCCAGCAGCCAAGATGAGGATTCACCCCTCCACTTT.